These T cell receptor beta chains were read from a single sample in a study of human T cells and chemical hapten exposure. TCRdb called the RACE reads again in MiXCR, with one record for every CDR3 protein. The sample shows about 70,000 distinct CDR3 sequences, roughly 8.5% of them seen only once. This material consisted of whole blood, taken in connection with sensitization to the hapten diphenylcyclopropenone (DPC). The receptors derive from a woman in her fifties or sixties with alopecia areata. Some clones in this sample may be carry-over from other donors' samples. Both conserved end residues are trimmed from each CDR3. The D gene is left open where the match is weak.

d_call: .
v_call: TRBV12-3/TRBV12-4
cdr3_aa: ASTLRGPGELF

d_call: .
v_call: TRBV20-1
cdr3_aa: SAQVGSTEAF

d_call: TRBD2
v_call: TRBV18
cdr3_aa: ASSPGGADSDTQY

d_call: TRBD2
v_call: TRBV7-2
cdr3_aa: ASSLGGGAGTDTQY

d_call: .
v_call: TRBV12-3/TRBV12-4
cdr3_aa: AGSTSSTDTQY

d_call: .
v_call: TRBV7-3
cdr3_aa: ASVGTAGTWPSSTDTQY

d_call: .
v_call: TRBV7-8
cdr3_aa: ASSETLNYGYT

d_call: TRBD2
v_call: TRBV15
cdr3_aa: ATSRDRAGAFPDTQY

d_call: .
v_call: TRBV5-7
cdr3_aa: ASNHCRDNYQPQH

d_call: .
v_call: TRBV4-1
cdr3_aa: ASSQDWPGERGYT